In its sample, the clone carrying this TCR beta chain was seen a few times. The patients chosen for sequencing had shown expansion of CD8+CD57+ cells (detected by flow cytometry). This entry is derived from a study of CD8+CD57+ T cells in acquired aplastic anemia. Study-level information: Sorted CD4+ and CD8+ cells gave an average of roughly 3.2 ug of DNA.

V lost 1 base and J 10 bases, leaving 8 bases between the germline ends. Germline lookup yields CDR1 SEHNR and CDR2 FQNEAQ (reference sequence). This CDR3 contains 13 residues. Genomic DNA templated the TCR beta VDJ and CDR3 profiling. TCRdb re-called the reads through MiXCR, storing one row per CDR3 protein. There are 310,000 or so distinct CDR3 sequences in the sample; 45% to 65% occur only once, and around 1.2% lies in the top ten. The rearrangement uses TRBV7-9 and TRBJ1-6, with D hard to call. Source material: sorted CD4+, CD8+, or CD8+CD57+ T cells (not recorded which) from PBMCs. The TCR originated in a human donor with aplastic anemia. CDR3 bases: TGTGCCAGCAGCTTAGGGCCGGGATCACCCCTCCACTTT. Translating gives CASSLGPGSPLHF.